The clone carrying this T cell receptor beta chain was counted only a few times. What it binds is not known. The PCR ran on 60 Vbeta and 13 Jbeta primers. The assay was immunoSEQ multiplex PCR, and TCRdb's table has in-frame clones only and misses some. This sample has 150,000 to 200,000 clones, with more than 65% found just once. These data originate in a study of cytomegalovirus exposure and HLA in healthy donors. Study findings and constraints: It was reportedly the case that the classifier diagnosed cytomegalovirus status with high specificity and sensitivity. The authors later found TCR association rates varying by HLA locus, with DRB1 most and HLA-C fewest.

V was pared by 2 bases and J by 6 bases, with 5 bases of the junction left unmatched. The CDR3 is 16 residues long. Germline V gives CDR1 MNHNS, CDR2 SASEGT. This chain uses TRBV6-1 with TRBJ2-1; 12 bases align to TRBD2. Sequenced input: PBMCs. The TCR was taken from a woman in her 30s in good health and CMV-seronegative. The CDR3 is CASSELAGGHVNEQFF. CDR3 DNA sequence: TGTGCCAGCAGTGAACTAGCGGGAGGGCACGTCAATGAGCAGTTCTTC.